This TCR beta chain derives from a study of identical twins. TCRdb re-called the 5' RACE reads through MiXCR, storing one row per CDR3 protein. The sample shows fewer than 550,000 distinct CDR3 sequences, around 15% of them seen only once. Regarding the study as a whole: Abundant cord blood beta clonotypes carried fewer insertions; memory repertoires showed none.

On this clonotype itself: The antigen is unknown.

Deletions cut 7 bases from V and 3 bases from J, with 14 bases between. The CDR3 runs 13 residues. Germline assignment: CDR1 DFQATT and CDR2 SNEGSKA (reference sequence). These records were also assigned to another study, of yellow fever vaccine responses in identical twins. That paper adds: In identical twins, vaccine T cell responses appeared partly shared and partly individual.

Material for sequencing was CD4+ T cells sorted from blood. The rearrangement links TRBV20-1 to TRBJ2-3, with D perhaps assigned TRBD1 or TRBD2 (6 bases each). The sequence came from a young woman in good health. The CDR3, as DNA: TGCAGTGTACCGGGGGCAAGGACAGATACGCAGTATTTT. Amino acids: CSVPGARTDTQYF.